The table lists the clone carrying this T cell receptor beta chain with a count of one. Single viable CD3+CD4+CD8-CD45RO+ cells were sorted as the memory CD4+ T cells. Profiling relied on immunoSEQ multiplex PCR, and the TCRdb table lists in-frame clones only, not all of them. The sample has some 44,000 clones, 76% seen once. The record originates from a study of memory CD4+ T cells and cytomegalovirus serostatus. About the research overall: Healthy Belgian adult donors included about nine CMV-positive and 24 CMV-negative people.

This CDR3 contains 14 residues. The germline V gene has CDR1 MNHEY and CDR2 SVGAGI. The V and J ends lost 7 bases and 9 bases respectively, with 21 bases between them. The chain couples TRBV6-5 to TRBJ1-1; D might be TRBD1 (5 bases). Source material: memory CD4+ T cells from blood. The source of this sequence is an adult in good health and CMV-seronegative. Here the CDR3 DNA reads TGTGCCAGCAATAATGATAGGGGAGAACTTAAAGCTTTCTTT. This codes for CASNNDRGELKAFF.